This TCR beta chain was sequenced in a study of neurological immune-mediated disorders. TCRdb independently ran MiXCR on the 5' RACE reads; one entry per CDR3 protein. Here the sample spans about 120,000 distinct CDR3 sequences, around 3% being singletons. This clonotype was found many times. V was cut by 0 bases and J by 5 bases, with 6 bases left in between. Germline assignment: CDR1 SGHRS and CDR2 YFSETQ. The CDR3 has 12 residues. Input material: PBMCs. The rearrangement joins TRBV5-1 to TRBJ2-7; D is unclear. This clonotype was obtained from a woman aged 30 to 39 with multiple sclerosis. The CDR3 region has the DNA TGCGCCAGCAGCTTGGGTCCCCACGAGCAGTACTTC. Residues: CASSLGPHEQYF.